One sample yielded the 17 T cell receptor beta chains listed below, sequenced in a study of OX40 agonist ivuxolimab in advanced cancers. Profiling relied on immunoSEQ multiplex PCR, and the TCRdb table lists in-frame clones only, not all of them. The sample has tens of thousands of clones; about 88% are singletons. The sample was CD4+ or CD8+ T cells sorted from blood, taken in a trial of the OX40 agonist ivuxolimab. The receptors shown here come from an adult with an advanced solid tumor such as melanoma, head and neck, liver or kidney cancer.

This clone was observed a single time. This chain connects TRBV9 to TRBJ1-1; the D is unclear. Trimming shortened V by 4 bases and J by 5 bases, and 9 bases separated the two germline ends. This CDR3 region has 12 residues. Germline V gives CDR1 SGDLS, CDR2 YYNGEE. The CDR3 sequence: CASSPLQTEAFF. The CDR3 region has the DNA TGTGCCAGCAGCCCCCTGCAAACTGAAGCTTTCTTT.

The V and J genes are TRBV27 and TRBJ2-7; no firm D call. Germline V CDR1 and CDR2: MNHEY, SMNVEV (reference sequence). The ends were cut back, 6 bases at V and 3 bases at J, with 12 bases in the middle. The CDR3 contains 13 residues. The DNA of the CDR3 is TGTGCCAGCAGACCTGGTACAGTCTACGAGCAGTACTTC. The encoded protein is CASRPGTVYEQYF.

The chain carries TRBV27 and TRBJ2-7; D remains unclear. V was clipped by 6 bases and J by 0 bases, with 12 bases between them. Per germline, CDR1 MNHEY and CDR2 SMNVEV (reference sequence). The CDR3 loop spans 14 amino acids. The CDR3 here is CASRPGVRSYEQYF. The CDR3 DNA reads as TGTGCCAGCAGACCGGGCGTACGCTCCTACGAGCAGTACTTC.

The V and J genes are TRBV25-1 and TRBJ2-7; tentative D call: TRBD2 (6 bases). V was cut by 3 bases and J by 1 base, with 10 bases left in between. Germline V CDR1 and CDR2: MGHDK, SYGVNS. This CDR3 has 14 amino acids. The CDR3: CASSDASESYEQYF. CDR3 in DNA: TGTGCCAGCAGTGATGCTAGCGAGTCCTACGAGCAGTACTTC.

A few counts support this clone. This rearrangement joins TRBV7-6 to TRBJ2-7; the match to TRBD2 covers 10 bases. The CDR3 has 14 residues. CDR1 and CDR2 (germline): SGHVS, FNYEAQ. V trimming: 5 bases; J trimming: 7 bases; junction bases outside the gene matches: 8. In nucleotides, the CDR3 is TGTGCCAGCAGCACAGCGGGAGGGCCGGGGGAGCAGTACTTC. It is translated as CASSTAGGPGEQYF.

The rearrangement joins TRBV15 to TRBJ1-5; D is uncertain. The CDR3 contains 15 residues. Trimming removed 5 bases at V and 8 bases at J, with 19 bases between. The V gene's germline CDR1 is LNHNV and CDR2 YYDKDF (reference sequence). For the CDR3, the DNA is TGTGCCACCAGCGGGTTATCGGGTCCTTATGAGCCCCAGCATTTT. Its translation is CATSGLSGPYEPQHF. Variable domain in full (rest from reference TRBV15 and TRBJ1-5): DAMVIQNPRYQVTQFGKPVTLSCSQTLNHNVMYWYQQKSSQAPKLLFHYYDKDFNNEADTPDNFQSRRPNTSFCFLDIRSPGLGDTAMYLCATSGLSGPYEPQHFGDGTRLSIL.

The J gene is TRBJ2-7, the V gene TRBV5-6; D is ambiguous. The CDR3 is 14 residues long. Germline assignment: CDR1 SGHDT and CDR2 YYEEEE. Trimming pared 0 bases from V and 3 bases from J, leaving 10 bases between. CDR3 loop: CASSLGQTFYEQYF. The CDR3 nucleotides are TGTGCCAGCAGCTTGGGGCAGACCTTCTACGAGCAGTACTTC.

The chain combines TRBV11-3 with TRBJ2-1; the D gene is possibly TRBD2 (6 bases). V was trimmed by 5 bases and J by 9 bases, leaving 14 bases between them. From germline, CDR1 is SGHNT and CDR2 YENEEA. The CDR3 contains 13 residues. CDR3 nucleotides: TGTGCCAGCAGCCCGGGACTGCTCAGTGAGCAGTTCTTC. It yields the protein CASSPGLLSEQFF.

The rearrangement links TRBV27 to TRBJ1-2; unclear D gene. CDR1 and CDR2 from the germline V gene are MNHEY and SMNVEV (reference sequence). This CDR3 is 12 amino acids long. V lost 6 bases and J lost 2, with 7 bases in between. The CDR3, as DNA: TGTGCCAGCAGCTCGAACAACTATGGCTACACCTTC. This translates into CASSSNNYGYTF.

V gene TRBV5-1 combines with J gene TRBJ2-5; 11 bases map to TRBD2. Germline loops: CDR1 SGHRS, CDR2 YFSETQ. The ends lost 2 bases at V and 5 bases at J; junction bases unmatched: 11. This CDR3 is built from 17 residues. The CDR3, as DNA: TGCGCCAGCAGCTTCGGGACGTCTAGCGGGAGGATCGAGACCCAGTACTTC. Protein: CASSFGTSSGRIETQYF.

There are a few counts of this clone. V and J are TRBV11-2 and TRBJ2-7; tentative D call: TRBD2 (6 bases). Germline V gene sequence: CDR1 SGHAT, CDR2 FQNNGV. The CDR3 consists of 12 residues. V was cut by 8 bases and J by 3 bases, with 11 bases left in between. CDR3 DNA: TGTGCCAGCGCCCGGGAGTACTACGAGCAGTACTTC. Translated: CASAREYYEQYF.

This rearrangement joins TRBV27 to TRBJ2-7, with 9 bases that match TRBD2. V lost 5 bases, J lost 3 bases, and 5 bases stayed unmatched. This CDR3 comprises 14 residues. Looked up from germline, CDR1 is MNHEY and CDR2 is SMNVEV (reference sequence). The CDR3 DNA reads TGTGCCAGCAGTGTAGCGGGAGAGGGCTACGAGCAGTACTTC. Translation: CASSVAGEGYEQYF.

CDR3 sequence (DNA): TGTGCCAGTAGTAAAAATGCGGGGAGCACTGAAGCTTTCTTT. It encodes CASSKNAGSTEAFF. The chain recombines TRBV19 with TRBJ1-1; D is undetermined. V was cut by 4 bases and J by 4 bases, with 13 bases left in between. This CDR3 region has 14 residues. The germline V gene has CDR1 LNHDA and CDR2 SQIVND (reference sequence).

CDR3 region: CASSPRSPTYEQYF. CDR3 nucleotides: TGTGCCAGCAGTCCGCGGTCCCCCACCTACGAGCAGTACTTC. The rearrangement uses TRBV28 and TRBJ2-7; D call uncertain. This CDR3 region has 14 residues. Germline V lookup: CDR1 MDHEN, CDR2 SYDVKM. V dropped 5 bases and J dropped 2 bases, with 13 bases sitting between them. Based on the CDR3 plus reference TRBV28 and TRBJ2-7, the full variable domain is DVKVTQSSRYLVKRTGEKVFLECVQDMDHENMFWYRQDPGLGLRLIYFSYDVKMKEKGDIPEGYSVSREKKERFSLILESASTNQTSMYLCASSPRSPTYEQYFGPGTRLTVT.

The rearrangement joins TRBV6-1 to TRBJ2-2; 8 bases are a match to TRBD2. The CDR3 is made up of 15 amino acids. The germline V gene encodes CDR1 MNHNS and CDR2 SASEGT. Trimming cost V 3 bases and J 2 bases; bases outside gene matches: 2. The CDR3 protein is CASSDLAGNTGELFF. CDR3 in DNA: TGTGCCAGCAGTGATCTAGCGGGTAACACCGGGGAGCTGTTTTTT.

V gene TRBV4-1 combines with J gene TRBJ1-2; D not certain. Germline lookup yields CDR1 MGHRA and CDR2 YSYEKL. V lost 3 bases to trimming and J lost 4 bases, with 12 bases between them. The CDR3 is 14 amino acids. The CDR3 loop reads CASSHPGWSYGYTF. DNA of the CDR3: TGCGCCAGCAGCCACCCCGGCTGGAGCTATGGCTACACCTTC.

A remark on this clone: This specimen includes other DNA sequences encoding the same CDR3. The chain couples TRBV5-1 to TRBJ2-2; 7 bases match TRBD2. This CDR3 is 18 amino acids long. V lost 3 bases and J lost 7; bases outside the gene matches: 18. Germline CDR1 SGHRS, CDR2 YFSETQ. The CDR3 DNA is TGCGCCAGCAGCTCGATGGGGGGGGTCGGAGGGCCGAACGGGGAGCTGTTTTTT. Protein sequence: CASSSMGGVGGPNGELFF.